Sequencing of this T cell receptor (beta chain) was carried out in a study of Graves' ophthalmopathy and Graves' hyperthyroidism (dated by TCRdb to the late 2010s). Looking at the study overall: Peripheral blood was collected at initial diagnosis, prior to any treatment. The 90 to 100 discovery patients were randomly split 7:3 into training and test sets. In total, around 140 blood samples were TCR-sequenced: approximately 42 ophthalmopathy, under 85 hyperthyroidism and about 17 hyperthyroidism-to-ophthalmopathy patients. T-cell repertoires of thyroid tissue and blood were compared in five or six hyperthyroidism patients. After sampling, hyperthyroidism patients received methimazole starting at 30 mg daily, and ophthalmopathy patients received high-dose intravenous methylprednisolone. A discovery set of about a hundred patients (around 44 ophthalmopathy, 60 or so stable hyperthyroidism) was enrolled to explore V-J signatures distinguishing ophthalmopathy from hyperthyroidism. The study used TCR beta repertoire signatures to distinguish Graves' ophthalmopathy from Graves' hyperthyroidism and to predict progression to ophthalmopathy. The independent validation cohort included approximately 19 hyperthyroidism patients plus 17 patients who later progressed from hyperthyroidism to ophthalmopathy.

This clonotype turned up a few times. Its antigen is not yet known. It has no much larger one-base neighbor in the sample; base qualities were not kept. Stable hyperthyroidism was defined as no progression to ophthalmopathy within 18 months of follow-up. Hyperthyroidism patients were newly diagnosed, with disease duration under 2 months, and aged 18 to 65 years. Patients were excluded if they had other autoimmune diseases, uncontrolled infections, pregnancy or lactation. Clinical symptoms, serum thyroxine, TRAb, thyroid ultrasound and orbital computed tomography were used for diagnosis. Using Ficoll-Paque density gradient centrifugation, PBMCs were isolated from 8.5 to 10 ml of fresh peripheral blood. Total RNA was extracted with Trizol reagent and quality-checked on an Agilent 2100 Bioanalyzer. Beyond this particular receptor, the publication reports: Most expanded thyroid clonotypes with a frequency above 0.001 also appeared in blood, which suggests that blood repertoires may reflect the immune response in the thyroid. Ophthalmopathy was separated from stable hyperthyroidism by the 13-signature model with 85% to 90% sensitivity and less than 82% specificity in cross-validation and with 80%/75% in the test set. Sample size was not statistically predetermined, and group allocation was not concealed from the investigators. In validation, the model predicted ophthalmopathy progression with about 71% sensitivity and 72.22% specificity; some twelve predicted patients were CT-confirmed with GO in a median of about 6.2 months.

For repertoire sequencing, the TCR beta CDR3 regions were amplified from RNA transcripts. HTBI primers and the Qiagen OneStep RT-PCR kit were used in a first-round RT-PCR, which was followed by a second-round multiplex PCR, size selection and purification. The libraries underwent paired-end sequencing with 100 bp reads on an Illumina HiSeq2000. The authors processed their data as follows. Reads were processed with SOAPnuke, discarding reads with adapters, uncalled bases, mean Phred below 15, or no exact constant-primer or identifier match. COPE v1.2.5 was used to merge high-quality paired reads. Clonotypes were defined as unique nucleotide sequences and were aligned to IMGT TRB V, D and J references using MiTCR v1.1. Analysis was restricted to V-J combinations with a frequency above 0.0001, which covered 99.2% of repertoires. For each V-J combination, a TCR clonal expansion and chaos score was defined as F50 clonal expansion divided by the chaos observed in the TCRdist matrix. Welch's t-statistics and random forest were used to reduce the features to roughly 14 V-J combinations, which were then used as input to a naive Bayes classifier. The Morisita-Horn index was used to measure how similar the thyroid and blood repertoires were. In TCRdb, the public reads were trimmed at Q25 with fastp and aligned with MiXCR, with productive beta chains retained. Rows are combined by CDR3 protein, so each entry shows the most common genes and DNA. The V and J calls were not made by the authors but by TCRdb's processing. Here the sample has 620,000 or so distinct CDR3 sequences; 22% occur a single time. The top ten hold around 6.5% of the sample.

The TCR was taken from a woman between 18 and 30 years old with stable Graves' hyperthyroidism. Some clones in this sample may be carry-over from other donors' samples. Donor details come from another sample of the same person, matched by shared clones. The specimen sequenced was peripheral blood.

The CDR3 corresponds to CASSVTRARGEETQYF. The DNA sequence follows: TGTGCCAGCAGTGTGACCCGGGCCCGAGGGGAAGAGACCCAGTACTTC. The chain uses TRBV2 and TRBJ2-5; the D region may be TRBD1 or TRBD2, each matching 5 bases equally. Deletion took 4 bases off V and 3 bases off J, with a span of 18 bases between the germline ends. The germline V gene specifies SNHLY as CDR1 and FYNNEI as CDR2. Reading from cysteine to phenylalanine, the CDR3 counts 16 amino acids. Only CDR3 DNA is held: 48 bases, read in frame from base 1.